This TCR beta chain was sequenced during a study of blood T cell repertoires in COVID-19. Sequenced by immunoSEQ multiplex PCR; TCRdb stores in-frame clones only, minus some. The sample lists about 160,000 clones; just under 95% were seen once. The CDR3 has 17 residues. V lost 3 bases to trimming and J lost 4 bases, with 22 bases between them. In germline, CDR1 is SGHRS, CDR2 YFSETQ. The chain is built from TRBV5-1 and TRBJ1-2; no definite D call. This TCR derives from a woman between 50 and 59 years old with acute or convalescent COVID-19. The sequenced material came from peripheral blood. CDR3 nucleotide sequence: TGCGCCAGCAGCTCCATTCCGTGGGGAGGTGGATCCTATGGCTACACCTTC. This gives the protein CASSSIPWGGGSYGYTF.